This T cell receptor (beta chain) originates from a study of PD-1 blockade in classical Hodgkin lymphoma. Every one of the patients relapsed after autologous stem cell transplantation (brentuximab vedotin exposure was variable). V dropped 4 bases and J dropped 8 bases, with 21 bases sitting between them. The CDR3 runs 16 residues. Germline CDR1 LNHDA, CDR2 SQIVND (reference sequence). This table comes from immunoSEQ multiplex PCR, and its TCRdb copy is limited to in-frame clones, with some not included. Seen here are around 45,000 clones, approximately 70% observed once, and the top ten hold about 2.8%.

The source was peripheral blood mononuclear cells (PBMCs), collected before the second cycle of nivolumab. The chain is built from TRBV19 and TRBJ2-1; D may be TRBD1 (6 bases). This TCR came from a human donor with classical Hodgkin lymphoma. The CDR3 DNA is TGTGCCAGTAGTACACGGCAGGGGTTACGTCTCGATGAGCAGTTCTTC. Translated, it gives CASSTRQGLRLDEQFF.